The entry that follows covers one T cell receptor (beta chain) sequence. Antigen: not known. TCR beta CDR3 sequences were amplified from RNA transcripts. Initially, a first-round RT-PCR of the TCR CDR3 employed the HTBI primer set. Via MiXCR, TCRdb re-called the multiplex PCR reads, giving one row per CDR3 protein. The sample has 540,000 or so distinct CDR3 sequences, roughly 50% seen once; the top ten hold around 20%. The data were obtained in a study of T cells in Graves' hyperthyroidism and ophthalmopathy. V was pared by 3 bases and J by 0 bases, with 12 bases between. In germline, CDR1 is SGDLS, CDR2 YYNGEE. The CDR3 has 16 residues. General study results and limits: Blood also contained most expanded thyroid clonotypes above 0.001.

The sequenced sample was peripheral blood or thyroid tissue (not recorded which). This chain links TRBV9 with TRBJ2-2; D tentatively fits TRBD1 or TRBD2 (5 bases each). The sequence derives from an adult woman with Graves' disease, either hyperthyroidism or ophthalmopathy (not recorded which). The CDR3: CASSGSRDANTGELFF. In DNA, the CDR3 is TGTGCCAGCAGCGGATCCCGGGACGCGAACACCGGGGAGCTGTTTTTT.